The 18 T cell receptor beta chains in this list originate from one sample, sequenced in a study of T cells in Graves' hyperthyroidism and ophthalmopathy. Amplification yielded TCR beta CDR3 regions, with RNA transcripts as the source. During a first-round RT-PCR of the TCR CDR3, the HTBI primer set was used. TCRdb processed the multiplex PCR reads anew with MiXCR; each CDR3 protein has one entry. The profile shows more than 500,000 distinct CDR3 sequences, around 46% of them singletons. Sequencing was performed on peripheral blood or thyroid tissue (not recorded which). Receptors originate from an adult woman with Graves' disease, either hyperthyroidism or ophthalmopathy (not recorded which).

The table lists this clonotype with a count of one. This chain links TRBV20-1 with TRBJ2-2; a possible D gene is TRBD1 (5 bases). Between the trimmed V and J ends, which lost 0 bases and 6 bases, there was a span of 14 bases. The CDR3 has 15 amino acids. From germline, CDR1 is DFQATT and CDR2 SNEGSKA (reference sequence). The CDR3 DNA sequence: TGCAGTGCTAGAGATCGGGCAGGGATTCCCGGGGAGCTGTTTTTT. Translation gives CSARDRAGIPGELFF.

This clonotype was seen many times. The chain joins TRBV20-1 to TRBJ1-4; D unclear. CDR1 and CDR2 from the germline V gene are DFQATT and SNEGSKA (reference sequence). The V end lost 5 bases, the J end lost 14 bases, and 24 bases lay between the germline ends. CDR3 length: 14 amino acids. CDR3 DNA: TGCAGTGCTGCGGAGGCGGACGTTGGGAGAGAGCTGTTTTTT. Its protein product is CSAAEADVGRELFF.

The chain uses TRBV5-4 and TRBJ1-3; D is unresolved. Germline V gene lookup returns CDR1 SGHNT and CDR2 YYREEE (reference sequence). The V end was cut by 4 bases, the J end by 0 bases, with 17 bases between. This CDR3 is built from 17 residues. The CDR3 sequence is CASSQEPSRGSGNTIYF. The CDR3 DNA reads TGTGCCAGCAGCCAAGAACCCTCTCGGGGCTCTGGAAACACCATATATTTT.

This chain joins TRBV7-8 and TRBJ2-7; D may be TRBD1 or TRBD2 (5 bases each). The CDR3 runs 17 residues. The V gene's germline CDR1 is SGHVS and CDR2 FQNEAQ. V lost 3 bases, J lost 5 bases, and 23 bases lay in between. CDR3 sequence: CASSFPEGSAGLNEQYF. The CDR3 nucleotides are TGTGCCAGCAGCTTCCCCGAGGGTAGCGCAGGGCTCAACGAGCAGTACTTC.

This clonotype was observed at least ten times. V usage is TRBV19 and J usage is TRBJ2-6; possibly TRBD1 for D (6 bases). Looked up from germline, CDR1 is LNHDA and CDR2 is SQIVND (reference sequence). Between the trimmed V and J ends, which lost 3 bases and 4 bases, there was a span of 13 bases. The CDR3 extends over 16 amino acids. CDR3 sequence reads: CASSIMQGQGANVLTF. CDR3 coding DNA: TGTGCCAGTAGTATTATGCAGGGGCAAGGGGCCAACGTCCTGACTTTC.

CDR3: CASSPWTSGRSDTQYF. CDR3 DNA: TGTGCCAGCAGCCCCTGGACTAGCGGGAGGTCGGATACGCAGTATTTT. The chain links TRBV7-9 to TRBJ2-3; TRBD2 matches 14 bases. The V gene end was trimmed by 5 bases and the J gene end by 6 bases; junction bases not matched to a gene: 7. Germline V gene sequence: CDR1 SEHNR, CDR2 FQNEAQ (reference sequence). The CDR3 is 16 residues long.

This clonotype was picked up many times. The CDR3 DNA reads as TGTGCCAGTAGTAGGAGGGGCTCGAAGGGATCGGCGGTCTCCTACGAGCAGTACTTC. This codes for CASSRRGSKGSAVSYEQYF. The chain employs TRBV19 and TRBJ2-7; D perhaps matches TRBD2 (6 bases). The ends were cut back, 4 bases at V and 0 bases at J, with 25 bases in the middle. CDR1 and CDR2 from the germline V gene are LNHDA and SQIVND (reference sequence). CDR3 size: 19 residues. The full variable domain, completed using reference TRBV19 and TRBJ2-7, is DGGITQSPKYLFRKEGQNVTLSCEQNLNHDAMYWYRQDPGQGLRLIYYSQIVNDFQKGDIAEGYSVSREKKESFPLTVTSAQKNPTAFYLCASSRRGSKGSAVSYEQYFGPGTRLTVT.

V gene TRBV2 combines with J gene TRBJ2-6; D is uncertain. CDR1 and CDR2 from the germline V gene are SNHLY and FYNNEI. The CDR3 has 15 residues. The V end lost 7 bases, the J end lost 0 bases, and 10 bases lay between the germline ends. The CDR3 DNA reads TGTGCCAGCAAGAGATCCAACTCTGGGGCCAACGTCCTGACTTTC. It codes for CASKRSNSGANVLTF.

Comment on this clonotype: The CDR3 ends on some other residue instead of the conserved phenylalanine or tryptophan, so this is likely a read error. The DNA is left out, because the CDR3 cannot be placed on it with certainty; the CDR3 is given as TCRdb lists it. The chain combines TRBV20-1 with TRBJ2-2; TRBD1 is the table's D call, not checked against the DNA. Per the germline V gene, CDR1 is DFQATT and CDR2 is SNEGSKA (reference sequence). The CDR3 length equals 11 residues, ends included. CDR3 region: CSSTGTGGGSG.

The chain carries TRBV20-1 and TRBJ1-2; the match to TRBD1 covers 9 bases. The CDR3 has 12 amino acids. Germline loops: CDR1 DFQATT, CDR2 SNEGSKA (reference sequence). The CDR3 loop reads CSLFGTGLGYTF. The CDR3 region has the DNA TGCAGCCTGTTCGGGACAGGGCTCGGCTACACCTTC.

The chain employs TRBV10-3 and TRBJ2-6; 10 bases fit TRBD2. The CDR3 is made up of 20 amino acids. Germline CDR1 is ENHRY and CDR2 is SYGVKD. Trimming removed 3 bases from V and 0 bases from J; junction bases left unmatched: 11. CDR3: CAISDPPELAGSSGANVLTF. The CDR3 nucleotides are TGTGCCATCAGTGACCCTCCCGAACTAGCGGGAAGCTCTGGGGCCAACGTCCTGACTTTC.

CDR3 in DNA: TGTGCCAGCAGTTCACTCCAGCGGCCGGATCGAGGCTACACCTTC. The encoded protein is CASSSLQRPDRGYTF. This sequence joins TRBV27 and TRBJ1-2, with D unresolved. This CDR3 contains 15 residues. The germline V and J ends were trimmed by 4 bases and 8 bases, with 20 bases remaining between them. Germline CDR1 and CDR2: MNHEY and SMNVEV (reference sequence).

In regard to this clonotype: At one boundary the junction diverges from the germline segment, which might be a read error. The J gene is TRBJ1-2, the V gene TRBV9, with D unclear. Per germline, CDR1 SGDLS and CDR2 YYNGEE. CDR3 length: 12 residues. The CDR3 loop reads CASSALGFGYTF. In nucleotides, the CDR3 is TGTGCCAGTAGCGCCCTTGGGTTTGGCTACACCTTC.

The chain has TRBV7-8 and TRBJ1-1; the D gene is possibly TRBD1 (5 bases). Germline V gene data show CDR1 as SGHVS and CDR2 as FQNEAQ. Trimming pared 5 bases from V and 11 bases from J, leaving 21 bases between. The CDR3 has 14 residues. In DNA form, the CDR3 reads TGTGCCAGCAGCCCCAAGGGACCAGGAGTCTCGGCTTTCTTT. This translates into CASSPKGPGVSAFF.

This clonotype showed up many times. The V gene is TRBV12-3 or TRBV12-4, the J gene TRBJ1-1; tentatively, D is TRBD1 (5 bases). Trimming shortened V by 4 bases and J by 11 bases, and 11 bases separated the two germline ends. There are 11 residues in the CDR3. The CDR3 sequence is CASSSQGLAFF. CDR3 DNA: TGTGCCAGCAGTTCTCAGGGCTTGGCTTTCTTT.

This clonotype appeared many times. CDR3: CATSDRTGRFTGELFF. The CDR3 nucleotides read TGTGCCACCAGTGATCGGACAGGGCGGTTTACCGGGGAGCTGTTTTTT. The chain is built from TRBV24-1 and TRBJ2-2; TRBD1 aligns across 8 bases. The CDR3 sequence is 16 residues long. Germline loops: CDR1 KGHDR, CDR2 SFDVKD. The V gene end was trimmed by 3 bases and the J gene end by 5 bases; junction bases not matched to a gene: 7.

The sample holds many counts of this clonotype. The chain links TRBV7-9 to TRBJ2-7; 10 nucleotides match TRBD2. After removal of 5 bases from V and 6 bases from J, the junction contained 4 bases not matched to a gene. The CDR3 spans 13 residues. Looked up from germline, CDR1 is SEHNR and CDR2 is FQNEAQ (reference sequence). The CDR3 DNA reads TGTGCCAGCAGCGAACTAGCGGGAAGCGAGCAGTACTTC. Encoded protein: CASSELAGSEQYF.

As for this clonotype: It is unclear where the CDR3 begins or ends on the DNA, so no DNA is shown, and the CDR3 is as TCRdb lists it. This chain connects TRBV14 to TRBJ1-2; TRBD1 is the table's D call, not checked against the DNA. The germline CDR1 and CDR2 sequences are SGHDN and FVKESK. Both ends counted, the CDR3 spans 20 residues. The CDR3 reads CASSIYLCSALEGAGYGYTF.